The rows below give T cell receptor beta chains drawn from one sample of a study of blood T cell repertoires in COVID-19. The table came from immunoSEQ multiplex PCR; TCRdb's copy has only in-frame clones and leaves some out. The sample contains under 75,000 clones, 80% of which appear only once. Sequencing was carried out using peripheral blood. These TCRs come from a man between 65 and 85 years old who had recovered from COVID-19. The CDR3 runs from the conserved cysteine through the conserved F or W. A D gene is named only where the DNA matches it firmly. Rows give clone size only sometimes, using once, few, many, or a class for an expanded clone.

v_call,cdr3_length,d_call,j_call,clone_size,cdr3_aa,cdr3_nt
TRBV27,15,TRBD1,TRBJ1-6,.,CASSSRQGNSSPLHF,TGTGCCAGCAGTTCCCGACAGGGAAATAGTTCACCCCTCCACTTT
TRBV19,14,.,TRBJ1-5,.,CASSIGQSNQPQHF,TGTGCCAGTAGTATAGGACAGAGCAATCAGCCCCAGCATTTT
TRBV6-5,13,TRBD2,TRBJ2-2,.,CASSYGRDGELFF,TGTGCCAGCAGTTATGGGAGGGACGGGGAGCTGTTTTTT
TRBV19,17,.,TRBJ1-4,.,CASSPRSGTYQGQKLFF,TGTGCCAGTAGTCCACGCTCCGGGACATATCAGGGTCAAAAACTGTTTTTT
TRBV19,17,.,TRBJ1-1,once,CASSMPYGTNMNTEAFF,TGTGCCAGTAGTATGCCGTACGGGACAAACATGAACACTGAAGCTTTCTTT
TRBV6-5,13,.,TRBJ1-1,.,CASSRYRETEAFF,TGTGCCAGCAGCCGATACAGGGAGACTGAAGCTTTCTTT
TRBV5-1,16,.,TRBJ2-4,once,CASSLYSEVAKNIQYF,TGCGCCAGCAGCCTTTATAGCGAAGTAGCCAAAAACATTCAGTACTTC
TRBV28,16,.,TRBJ1-1,.,CASKATQGWGNTEAFF,TGTGCCAGCAAGGCGACCCAGGGTTGGGGGAACACTGAAGCTTTCTTT
TRBV11-3,14,.,TRBJ2-5,once,CASSPTRGLETQYF,TGTGCCAGCAGCCCTACCCGAGGTTTGGAGACCCAGTACTTC
TRBV6-2/TRBV6-3,12,.,TRBJ1-2,.,CASSRTVDGYTF,TGTGCCAGCAGCCGGACTGTGGATGGCTACACCTTC
TRBV3-1/TRBV3-2,15,.,TRBJ2-2,once,CASSSRAGNTGELFF,TGTGCCAGCAGTTCGAGGGCAGGGAACACCGGGGAGCTGTTTTTT
TRBV9,17,TRBD1,TRBJ1-6,.,CASSVTGSTGGYSPLHF,TGTGCCAGCAGCGTAACCGGGAGCACAGGGGGTTATTCACCCCTCCACTTT
TRBV5-1,16,TRBD1,TRBJ2-3,once,CASSLERQGAIDTQYF,TGCGCCAGCAGCTTGGAGCGACAGGGGGCGATAGATACGCAGTATTTT
TRBV5-1,16,.,TRBJ1-1,.,CASSHPLAGQNTEAFF,TGCGCCAGCAGCCATCCTCTGGCAGGGCAGAACACTGAAGCTTTCTTT
TRBV12-1,15,.,TRBJ2-7,.,CASSFFSGRAPEQYF,TGTGCCAGCAGCTTTTTTAGCGGGAGGGCCCCTGAGCAGTACTTC
TRBV20-1,13,.,TRBJ2-1,few,CSASPPTSSEQFF,TGCAGTGCTAGTCCCCCGACTAGTAGTGAGCAGTTCTTC
TRBV28,14,TRBD1,TRBJ2-7,many,CASSSYRGSREQYF,TGTGCCAGCAGTTCTTACAGGGGTTCCCGCGAGCAGTACTTC
TRBV7-2,15,.,TRBJ1-5,.,CASSLGGMSNQPQHF,TGTGCCAGCAGCTTGGGAGGTATGAGCAATCAGCCCCAGCATTTT
TRBV14,16,.,TRBJ2-1,.,CASSQRMDSFYNEQFF,TGTGCCAGCAGTCAAAGGATGGACAGCTTCTACAATGAGCAGTTCTTC
TRBV11-3,14,.,TRBJ1-1,.,CASSLVASNTEAFF,TGTGCCAGCAGCTTAGTTGCCAGTAACACTGAAGCTTTCTTT
TRBV28,14,.,TRBJ1-4,.,CASRTTGRREKLFF,TGTGCCAGCAGGACGACAGGCCGCCGTGAAAAACTGTTTTTT
TRBV3-1/TRBV3-2,14,TRBD1,TRBJ1-3,.,CASSHGDSGNTIYF,TGTGCCAGCAGCCACGGGGACAGTGGAAACACCATATATTTT
TRBV29-1,14,.,TRBJ2-1,.,CSVVRGLGNNEQFF,TGCAGCGTTGTTCGGGGGTTGGGTAACAATGAGCAGTTCTTC
TRBV2,15,.,TRBJ2-3,.,CASSPTVWLTDTQYF,TGTGCCAGCAGTCCGACAGTTTGGCTGACAGATACGCAGTATTTT
TRBV6-2/TRBV6-3,15,TRBD2,TRBJ2-3,.,CASSYQAGGTDTQYF,TGTGCCAGCAGTTACCAAGCGGGGGGCACAGATACGCAGTATTTT
TRBV10-3,14,TRBD2,TRBJ2-2,.,CATQAGLNTGELFF,TGTGCCACCCAAGCGGGATTGAACACCGGGGAGCTGTTTTTT
TRBV4-3,14,.,TRBJ2-7,.,CASSQDPISYEQYF,TGCGCCAGCAGCCAAGATCCCATCTCCTACGAGCAGTACTTC
TRBV3-1/TRBV3-2,15,TRBD1,TRBJ1-6,.,CASSQDGTGATPLHF,TGTGCCAGCAGCCAAGATGGGACAGGGGCTACACCCCTCCACTTT
TRBV11-3,16,.,TRBJ1-6,.,CASMNAATLPNSPLHF,TGTGCCAGCATGAATGCGGCGACGCTCCCCAATTCACCCCTCCACTTT
TRBV27,14,TRBD1,TRBJ2-7,.,CASSTRDRVYEQYF,TGTGCCAGCAGTACCCGGGACAGGGTCTACGAGCAGTACTTC
TRBV30,15,TRBD1,TRBJ1-4,.,CAWSDNQGALEKLFF,TGTGCCTGGAGCGACAACCAGGGGGCTTTAGAAAAACTGTTTTTT
TRBV5-4,16,TRBD1,TRBJ1-1,.,CASSSGTEERNTEAFF,TGTGCCAGCAGCTCCGGGACAGAAGAGAGGAACACTGAAGCTTTCTTT
TRBV7-2,15,TRBD1,TRBJ1-4,once,CASSWTGGVNEKLFF,TGTGCCAGCAGCTGGACAGGGGGAGTTAATGAAAAACTGTTTTTT
TRBV11-3,14,.,TRBJ2-1,.,CASSSAGQRGEQFF,TGTGCCAGCAGCTCCGCGGGACAGCGAGGCGAGCAGTTCTTC
TRBV5-5,12,.,TRBJ2-2,.,CASSQNTGELFF,TGTGCCAGCAGCCAGAACACCGGGGAGCTGTTTTTT
TRBV5-4,17,TRBD2,TRBJ2-5,.,CASSLVGAGVVRETQYF,TGTGCCAGCAGCTTGGTGGGAGCGGGGGTGGTTCGAGAGACCCAGTACTTC
TRBV5-6,16,TRBD1,TRBJ1-5,.,CASSSSGTGVFQPQHF,TGTGCCAGCAGCTCGTCCGGGACAGGGGTTTTTCAGCCCCAGCATTTT
TRBV11-3,14,TRBD1,TRBJ1-1,.,CASIKTGSVTEAFF,TGTGCCAGCATCAAGACAGGGTCGGTCACTGAAGCTTTCTTT
TRBV10-2,15,TRBD1,TRBJ1-6,.,CASSIRTGGNSPLHF,TGCGCCAGCAGTATAAGGACAGGGGGGAATTCACCCCTCCACTTT
TRBV19,15,TRBD1,TRBJ1-1,.,CATLNLQGGWTEAFF,TGTGCCACTCTAAACCTCCAGGGGGGATGGACTGAAGCTTTCTTT
TRBV6-2/TRBV6-3,15,TRBD1,TRBJ1-5,.,CASSSLTGEAQPQHF,TGTGCCAGCAGTTCGCTGACAGGGGAGGCTCAGCCCCAGCATTTT
TRBV7-2,14,.,TRBJ1-4,.,CASSRTRGEEKLFF,TGTGCCAGCAGCCGGACCCGGGGAGAGGAAAAACTGTTTTTT
TRBV7-2,14,TRBD1,TRBJ1-1,.,CASRYRQGNTEAFF,TGTGCCAGCAGATACAGACAGGGGAACACTGAAGCTTTCTTT
TRBV19,14,TRBD1,TRBJ1-6,few,CASRPGQENSPLHF,TGTGCCAGTAGACCGGGACAGGAAAATTCACCCCTCCACTTT
TRBV7-3,14,TRBD1,TRBJ2-7,.,CASSQGQGHYEQYF,TGTGCCAGCAGCCAGGGACAGGGGCACTACGAGCAGTACTTC
TRBV10-2,14,.,TRBJ1-2,.,CASSESGAVYGYTF,TGCGCCAGCAGTGAGAGTGGGGCAGTCTATGGCTACACCTTC
TRBV3-1/TRBV3-2,15,TRBD1,TRBJ2-7,.,CASSQPGQGIYEQYF,TGTGCCAGCAGCCAACCGGGACAGGGTATCTACGAGCAGTACTTC
TRBV9,14,.,TRBJ2-2,.,CASSPGPRTGELFF,TGTGCCAGCTCCCCTGGCCCGAGGACCGGGGAGCTGTTTTTT
TRBV19,15,TRBD1,TRBJ1-2,.,CASTETGGLNYGYTF,TGTGCCAGTACCGAAACAGGGGGTCTGAACTATGGCTACACCTTC
TRBV7-2,14,.,TRBJ2-2,.,CASSSQRDAGELFF,TGTGCCAGCAGCTCTCAACGCGATGCCGGGGAGCTGTTTTTT
TRBV19,17,TRBD1,TRBJ2-1,.,CASSIVIGTGLYNEQFF,TGTGCCAGTAGTATTGTTATTGGGACAGGATTATACAATGAGCAGTTCTTC
TRBV28,15,TRBD1,TRBJ1-5,.,CASTGGQGSNQPQHF,TGTGCCAGCACAGGGGGCCAAGGATCGAATCAGCCCCAGCATTTT
TRBV6-2/TRBV6-3,13,.,TRBJ1-2,.,CASSYETNYGYTF,TGTGCCAGCAGTTACGAGACTAACTATGGCTACACCTTC
TRBV7-9,15,.,TRBJ2-2,few,CASSEGRSFTGELFF,TGTGCCAGCAGCGAGGGCCGTTCCTTCACCGGGGAGCTGTTTTTT
TRBV5-4,14,.,TRBJ1-1,.,CASSLSAGIAEAFF,TGTGCCAGCAGCTTGAGCGCAGGGATCGCTGAAGCTTTCTTT
TRBV7-3,15,.,TRBJ2-3,.,CASSLQGVSTDTQYF,TGTGCCAGCAGCTTACAAGGGGTGAGCACAGATACGCAGTATTTT
TRBV12-5,15,.,TRBJ2-1,.,CASGPEAGLPNEQFF,TGTGCTAGTGGTCCCGAGGCAGGGCTTCCCAATGAGCAGTTCTTC
TRBV18,14,TRBD1,TRBJ2-7,.,CASSQGTGSYEQYF,TGTGCCAGCTCACAAGGGACAGGATCCTACGAGCAGTACTTC
TRBV30,13,.,TRBJ1-5,.,CAWSTGSNQPQHF,TGTGCCTGGAGTACAGGGTCGAATCAGCCCCAGCATTTT